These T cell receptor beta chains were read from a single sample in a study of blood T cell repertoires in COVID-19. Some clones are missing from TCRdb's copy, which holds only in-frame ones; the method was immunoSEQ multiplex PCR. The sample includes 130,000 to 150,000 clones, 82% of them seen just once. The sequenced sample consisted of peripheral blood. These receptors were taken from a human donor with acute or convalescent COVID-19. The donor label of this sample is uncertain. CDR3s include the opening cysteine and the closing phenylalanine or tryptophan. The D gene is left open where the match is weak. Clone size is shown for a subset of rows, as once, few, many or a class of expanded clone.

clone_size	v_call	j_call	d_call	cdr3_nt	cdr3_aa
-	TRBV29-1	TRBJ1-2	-	TGCAGCGTTCTCGCTAACTATGGCTACACCTTC	CSVLANYGYTF
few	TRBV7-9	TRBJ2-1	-	TGTGCCAGCAGCTCCCTTTCGTCGGTCAATGAGCAGTTCTTC	CASSSLSSVNEQFF
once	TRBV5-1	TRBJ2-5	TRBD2	TGCGCCAGCAGCTTGGACGGGACTAGCGGGGGGGAGACCCAGTACTTC	CASSLDGTSGGETQYF
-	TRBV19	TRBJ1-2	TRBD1	TGTGCCAGTAGTATCGACAGGGGAGGTGGCTACACCTTC	CASSIDRGGGYTF
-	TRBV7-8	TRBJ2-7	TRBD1	TGTGCCAGCAGCCTACGGGACAGGGGATACGAGCAGTACTTC	CASSLRDRGYEQYF
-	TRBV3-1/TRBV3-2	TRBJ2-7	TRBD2	TGTGCCAGCAGCCCGCGACTAGCGGCGAACTACGAGCAGTACTTC	CASSPRLAANYEQYF
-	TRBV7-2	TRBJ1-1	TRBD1	TGTGCCAGCAGTCATCCCCGGGACAGGCTGGCGAACACTGAAGCTTTCTTT	CASSHPRDRLANTEAFF
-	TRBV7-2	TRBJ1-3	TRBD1	TGTGCCAGCAGCTACAGGGGGGCTGGAAACACCATATATTTT	CASSYRGAGNTIYF
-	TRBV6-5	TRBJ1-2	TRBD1	TGTGCCAGCAGGAGAGACAGGGGCGGCTACACCTTC	CASRRDRGGYTF
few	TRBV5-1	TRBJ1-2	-	TGCGCCAGCAGCCCAACAGGAGCTAACTATGGCTACACCTTC	CASSPTGANYGYTF
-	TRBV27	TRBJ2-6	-	-	CASSLFGSGGSGANVLTF
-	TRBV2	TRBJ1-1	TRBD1	TGTGCCAGCAAGGTCTCCGGGACAGCCTATAACACTGAAGCTTTCTTT	CASKVSGTAYNTEAFF
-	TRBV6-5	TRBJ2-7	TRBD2	TGTGCCAGCGGGACTACCCTATACGAGCAGTACTTC	CASGTTLYEQYF
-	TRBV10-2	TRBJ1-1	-	TGCGCCAGCAGAACAGGGAACACTGAAGCTTTCTTT	CASRTGNTEAFF
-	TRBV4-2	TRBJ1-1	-	TGTGCCAGCAGTCTGCAACAGAACACTGAAGCTTTCTTT	CASSLQQNTEAFF
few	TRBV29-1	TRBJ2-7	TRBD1	TGCAGCGTTAGAAAAGGACAGGGCTCCTACGAGCAGTACTTC	CSVRKGQGSYEQYF
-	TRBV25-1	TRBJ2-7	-	TGTGCCAGCAGGGCGGACACCCTGAGGAAGTACTTC	CASRADTLRKYF
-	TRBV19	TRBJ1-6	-	TGTGCCACTAGAGGAGGTACAGGGTATAATTCACCCCTCCACTTT	CATRGGTGYNSPLHF
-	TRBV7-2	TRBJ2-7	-	TGTGCCAGCAGCTTAGGGACGACAGGATTGACCTACGAGCAGTACTTC	CASSLGTTGLTYEQYF
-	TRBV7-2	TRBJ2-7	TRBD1	TGTGCCAGCAGCCTACGCCACCCAGGGACAGGGCACCCCTACGAGCAGTACTTC	CASSLRHPGTGHPYEQYF
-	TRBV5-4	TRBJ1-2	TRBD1	TGTGCCAGCAGCTTAGGACAGGGTATTAACTATGGCTACACCTTC	CASSLGQGINYGYTF
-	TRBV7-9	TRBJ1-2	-	TGTGCCAGCAGCTCCACGGGACTCAAGGGTTGGGGCTACACCTTC	CASSSTGLKGWGYTF
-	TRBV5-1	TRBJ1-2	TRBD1	TGCGCCAGCAGCCAGGACAGGGACTATGGCTACACCTTC	CASSQDRDYGYTF
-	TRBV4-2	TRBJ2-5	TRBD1	TGTGCCAGCAGCCAACAGGGGGACAGGGGGGAGACCCAGTACTTC	CASSQQGDRGETQYF
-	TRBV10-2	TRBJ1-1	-	TGCGCCAGCAGCCACAGGGAGACTGAAGCTTTCTTT	CASSHRETEAFF
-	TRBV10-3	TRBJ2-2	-	TGTGCCATCAGTGTGGAGGCGAGTCACACCGGGGAGCTGTTTTTT	CAISVEASHTGELFF
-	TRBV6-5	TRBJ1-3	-	TGTGCCAGCAGTTCCCCGGAGGGAAACACCATATATTTT	CASSSPEGNTIYF
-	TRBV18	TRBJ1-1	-	TGTGCCAGCTCACCAAAGAACCATGCGACTGAAGCTTTCTTT	CASSPKNHATEAFF
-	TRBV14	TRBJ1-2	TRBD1	TGTGCCAGCAGCCAGGAGGGGGCGGGTGGCTACACCTTC	CASSQEGAGGYTF
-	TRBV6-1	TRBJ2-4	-	TGTGCCAGCAGTGAAGTGATGATACTAGCCAAAAACATTCAGTACTTC	CASSEVMILAKNIQYF
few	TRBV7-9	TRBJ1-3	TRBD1	TGTGCCAGCAGCGACAGGACAGGGTCCTCATTTTCTGGAAACACCATATATTTT	CASSDRTGSSFSGNTIYF
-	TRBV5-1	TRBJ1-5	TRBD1	TGCGCCAGCAGCCCGGGACAGGTGAATCAGCCCCAGCATTTT	CASSPGQVNQPQHF
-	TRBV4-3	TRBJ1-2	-	TGCGCCAGCAGCCAAGATATCTCCCCTAGCAGACACGTCACCTTC	CASSQDISPSRHVTF
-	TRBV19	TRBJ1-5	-	TGTGCCAGTAGTATAGGCGGGACCGATCAGCCCCAGCATTTT	CASSIGGTDQPQHF
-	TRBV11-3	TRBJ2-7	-	TGTGCCAGCAGTCAGGAGGCGGGGTCCTACGAGCAGTACTTC	CASSQEAGSYEQYF
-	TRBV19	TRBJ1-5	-	TGTGCCAGTAGTAGACAGACGAATCAGCCCCAGCATTTT	CASSRQTNQPQHF
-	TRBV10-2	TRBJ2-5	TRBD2	TGCGCCAGCAGTATCGGGGGGGCATTAGAGACCCAGTACTTC	CASSIGGALETQYF
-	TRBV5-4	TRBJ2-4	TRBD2	TGTGCCAGCAGCCCTCGACTAGCGGGGGGGAGGAACATTCAGTACTTC	CASSPRLAGGRNIQYF
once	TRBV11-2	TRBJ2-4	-	TGTGCCAGCAGCTTCACAGGTCTCCTAGCCAAAAACATTCAGTACTTC	CASSFTGLLAKNIQYF
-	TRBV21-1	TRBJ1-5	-	TGTGCCAGCAGAGACAGATCTAGGAATCAGCCCCAGCATTTT	CASRDRSRNQPQHF
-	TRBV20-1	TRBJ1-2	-	TGCAGTGCCAGAAGGCTGGGGCACGACTTC	CSARRLGHDF
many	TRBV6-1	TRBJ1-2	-	TGTGCCAGCAGTGAAATGTCGGGAGGACCTCTGGGAGGCTACACCTTC	CASSEMSGGPLGGYTF
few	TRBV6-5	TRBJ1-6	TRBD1	TGTGCCAGCAGTTACCGGGGACAGGCTATTAATTCACCCCTCCACTTT	CASSYRGQAINSPLHF
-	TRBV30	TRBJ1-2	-	TGTGCCTGGAGCATGCCCCAGGTGGGTGACTATGGCTACACCTTC	CAWSMPQVGDYGYTF
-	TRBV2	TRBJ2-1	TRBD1	TGTGCCAGCAGTAGACAGGGGATTCGTATTCATGAGCAGTTCTTC	CASSRQGIRIHEQFF
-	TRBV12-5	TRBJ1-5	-	TGTGCTAGTGGTTTGGGGACAGATCGTTTGAGCCCCCAGCATTTT	CASGLGTDRLSPQHF
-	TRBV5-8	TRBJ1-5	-	TGTGCCAGCAGCCTACAGGGTATTAGCAATCAGCCCCAGCATTTT	CASSLQGISNQPQHF
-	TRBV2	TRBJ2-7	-	TGTGCCAGCCAGGCCGGGGGCTCCTACGAGCAGTACTTC	CASQAGGSYEQYF
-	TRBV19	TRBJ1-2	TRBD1	TGTGCCAGTAGGATAGAGCACAGGGGGAACTATGGCTACACCTTC	CASRIEHRGNYGYTF
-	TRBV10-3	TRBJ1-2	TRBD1	TGTGCCATCAGATTCGGGACAGGTGATGGCTACACCTTC	CAIRFGTGDGYTF
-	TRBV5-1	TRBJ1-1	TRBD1	TGCGCCAGCAGCGGACAGGGATTTAGGAACACTGAAGCTTTCTTT	CASSGQGFRNTEAFF
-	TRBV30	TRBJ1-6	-	TGTGCCTGGGCTAAAAGATATAATTCACCCCTCCACTTT	CAWAKRYNSPLHF
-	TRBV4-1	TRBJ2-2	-	TGCGCCAGCAGCCGAGAGGGAGACCTACCGAACACCGGGGAGCTGTTTTTT	CASSREGDLPNTGELFF
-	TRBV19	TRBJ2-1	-	TGTGCCAGTAGTATAGGCACAGGCGGGAACAATGAACAGTTCTTC	CASSIGTGGNNEQFF
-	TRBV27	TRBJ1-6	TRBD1	TGTGCCAGCAGTTCATCCGGGACAGTACTTAATTCACCCCTCCACTTT	CASSSSGTVLNSPLHF
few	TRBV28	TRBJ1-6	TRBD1	TGTGCCAGCAGTCCGGGACAGGGCCATTCACCCCTCCACTTT	CASSPGQGHSPLHF
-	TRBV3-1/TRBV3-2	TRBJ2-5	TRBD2	TGTGCCAGCAGCCAAGGGCTAGCGGGGGTGACGAAAGAGACCCAGTACTTC	CASSQGLAGVTKETQYF
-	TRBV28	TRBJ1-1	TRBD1	TGTGCCAGCAGTCCCGGGACAGGGGAAGCTGCTGAAGCTTTCTTT	CASSPGTGEAAEAFF